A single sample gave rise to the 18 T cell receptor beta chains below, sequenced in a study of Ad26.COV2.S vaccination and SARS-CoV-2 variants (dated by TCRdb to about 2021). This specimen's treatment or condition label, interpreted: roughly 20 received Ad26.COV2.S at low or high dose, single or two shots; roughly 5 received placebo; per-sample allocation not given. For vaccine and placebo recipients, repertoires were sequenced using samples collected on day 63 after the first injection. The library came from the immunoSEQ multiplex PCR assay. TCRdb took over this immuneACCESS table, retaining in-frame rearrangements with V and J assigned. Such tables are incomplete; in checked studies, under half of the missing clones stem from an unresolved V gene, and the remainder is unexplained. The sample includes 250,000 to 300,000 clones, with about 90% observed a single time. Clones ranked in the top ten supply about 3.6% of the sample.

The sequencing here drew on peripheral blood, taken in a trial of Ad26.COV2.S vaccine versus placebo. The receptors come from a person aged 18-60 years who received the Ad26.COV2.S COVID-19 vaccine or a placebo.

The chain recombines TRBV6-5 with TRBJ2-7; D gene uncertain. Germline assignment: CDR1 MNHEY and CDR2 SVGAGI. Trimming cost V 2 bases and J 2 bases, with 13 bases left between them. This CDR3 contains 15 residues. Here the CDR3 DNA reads TGTGCCAGCAGTTACAGTCTGCCAGGAACCTACGAGCAGTACTTC. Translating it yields CASSYSLPGTYEQYF.

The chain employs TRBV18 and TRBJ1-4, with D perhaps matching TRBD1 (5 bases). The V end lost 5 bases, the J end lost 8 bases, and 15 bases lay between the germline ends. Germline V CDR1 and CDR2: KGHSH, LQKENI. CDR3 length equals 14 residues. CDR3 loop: CASSAAGLVEKLFF. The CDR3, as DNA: TGTGCCAGCTCAGCCGCAGGGTTGGTAGAAAAACTGTTTTTT.

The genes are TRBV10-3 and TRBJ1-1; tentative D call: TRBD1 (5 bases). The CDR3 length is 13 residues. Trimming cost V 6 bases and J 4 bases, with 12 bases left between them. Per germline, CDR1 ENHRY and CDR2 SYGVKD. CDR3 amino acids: CAISYLGGTEAFF. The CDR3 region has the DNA TGTGCCATCAGCTACCTTGGGGGCACTGAAGCTTTCTTT.

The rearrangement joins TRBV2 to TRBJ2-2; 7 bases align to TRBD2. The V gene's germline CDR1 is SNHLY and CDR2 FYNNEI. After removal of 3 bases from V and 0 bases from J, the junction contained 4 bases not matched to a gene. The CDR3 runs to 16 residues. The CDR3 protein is CASSDYLAANTGELFF. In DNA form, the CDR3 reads TGTGCCAGCAGTGATTATCTAGCGGCGAACACCGGGGAGCTGTTTTTT.

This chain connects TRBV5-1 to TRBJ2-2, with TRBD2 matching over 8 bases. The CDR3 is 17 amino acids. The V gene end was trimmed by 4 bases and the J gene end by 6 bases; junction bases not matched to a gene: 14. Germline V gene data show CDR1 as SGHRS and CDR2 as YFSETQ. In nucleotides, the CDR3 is TGCGCCAGCAGCGATACCCCCAGCGGGGGATGGTCCGGGGAGCTGTTTTTT. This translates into CASSDTPSGGWSGELFF.

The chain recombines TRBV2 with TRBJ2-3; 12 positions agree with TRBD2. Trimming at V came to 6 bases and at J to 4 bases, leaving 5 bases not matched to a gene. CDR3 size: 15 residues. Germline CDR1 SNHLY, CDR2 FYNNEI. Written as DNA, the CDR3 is TGTGCCAGCAGGAGACGGACTAGCGGGGCAGATACGCAGTATTTT. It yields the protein CASRRRTSGADTQYF.

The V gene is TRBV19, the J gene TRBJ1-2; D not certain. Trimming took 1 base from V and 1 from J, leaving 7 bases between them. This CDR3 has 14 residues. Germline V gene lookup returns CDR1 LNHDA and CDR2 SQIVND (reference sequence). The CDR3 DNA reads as TGTGCCAGTAGTATAGTTGGCCGTAACTATGGCTACACCTTC. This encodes CASSIVGRNYGYTF.

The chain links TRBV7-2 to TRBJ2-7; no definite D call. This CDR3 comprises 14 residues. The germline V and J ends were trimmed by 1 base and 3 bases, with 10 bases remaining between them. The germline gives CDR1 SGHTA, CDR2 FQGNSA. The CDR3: CASSLDLQVYEQYF. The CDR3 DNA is TGTGCCAGCAGCTTAGATCTGCAGGTCTACGAGCAGTACTTC.

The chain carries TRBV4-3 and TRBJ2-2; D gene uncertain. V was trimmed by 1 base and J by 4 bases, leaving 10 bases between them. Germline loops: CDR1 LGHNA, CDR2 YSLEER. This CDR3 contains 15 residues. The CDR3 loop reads CASSQAERGTGELFF. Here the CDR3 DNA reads TGCGCCAGCAGCCAAGCGGAGCGCGGCACCGGGGAGCTGTTTTTT.

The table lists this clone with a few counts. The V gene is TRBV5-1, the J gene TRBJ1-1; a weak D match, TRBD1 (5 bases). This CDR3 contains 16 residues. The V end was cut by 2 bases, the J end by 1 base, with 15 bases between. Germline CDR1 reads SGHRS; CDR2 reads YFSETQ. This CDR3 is CASSFTPVTGNTEAFF. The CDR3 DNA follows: TGCGCCAGCAGCTTCACCCCTGTTACAGGGAACACTGAAGCTTTCTTT. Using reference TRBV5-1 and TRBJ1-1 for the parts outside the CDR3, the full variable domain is KAGVTQTPRYLIKTRGQQVTLSCSPISGHRSVSWYQQTPGQGLQFLFEYFSETQRNKGNFPGRFSGRQFSNSRSEMNVSTLELGDSALYLCASSFTPVTGNTEAFFGQGTRLTVV.

The CDR3 DNA reads as TGTGCCAGCAGCTTAGGGGTAGGAGGGAGTTCAGATACGCAGTATTTT. It yields the protein CASSLGVGGSSDTQYF. The chain is built from TRBV7-3 and TRBJ2-3; D perhaps matches TRBD2 (6 bases). Germline lookup yields CDR1 SGHTA and CDR2 FQGTGA. Between the trimmed V and J ends, which lost 2 bases and 4 bases, there was a span of 16 bases. The CDR3 is 16 amino acids.

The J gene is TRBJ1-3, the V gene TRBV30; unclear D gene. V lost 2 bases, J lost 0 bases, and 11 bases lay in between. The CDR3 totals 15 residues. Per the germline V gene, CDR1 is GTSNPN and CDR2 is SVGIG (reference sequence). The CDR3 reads CAWSPSGNSGNTIYF. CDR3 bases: TGTGCCTGGAGTCCCTCGGGTAACTCTGGAAACACCATATATTTT.

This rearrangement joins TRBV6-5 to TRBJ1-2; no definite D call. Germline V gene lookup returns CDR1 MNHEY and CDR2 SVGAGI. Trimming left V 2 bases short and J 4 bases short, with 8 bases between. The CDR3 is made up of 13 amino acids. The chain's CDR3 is CASSYTSSYGYTF. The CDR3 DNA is TGTGCCAGCAGTTACACCAGCTCCTATGGCTACACCTTC.

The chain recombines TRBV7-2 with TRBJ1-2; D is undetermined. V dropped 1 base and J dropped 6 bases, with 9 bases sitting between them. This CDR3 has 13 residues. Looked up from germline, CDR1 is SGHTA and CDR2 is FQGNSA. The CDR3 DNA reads TGTGCCAGCAGCTTAGAGACGTGGGATGGCTACACCTTC. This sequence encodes CASSLETWDGYTF.

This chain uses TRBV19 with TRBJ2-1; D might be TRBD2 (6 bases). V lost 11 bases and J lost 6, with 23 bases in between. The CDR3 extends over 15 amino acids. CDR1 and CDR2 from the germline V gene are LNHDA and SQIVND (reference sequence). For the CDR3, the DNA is TGTGCCTCAAAAGAGGGGAGACTAGTGGGCAATGAGCAGTTCTTC. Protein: CASKEGRLVGNEQFF.

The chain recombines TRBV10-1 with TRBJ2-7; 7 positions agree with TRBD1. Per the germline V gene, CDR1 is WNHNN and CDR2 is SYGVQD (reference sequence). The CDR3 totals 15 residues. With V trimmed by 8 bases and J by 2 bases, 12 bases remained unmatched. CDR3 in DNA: TGCGCCAGCCCCCCAGAGGGGGCAGGACCCTACGAGCAGTACTTC. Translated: CASPPEGAGPYEQYF.

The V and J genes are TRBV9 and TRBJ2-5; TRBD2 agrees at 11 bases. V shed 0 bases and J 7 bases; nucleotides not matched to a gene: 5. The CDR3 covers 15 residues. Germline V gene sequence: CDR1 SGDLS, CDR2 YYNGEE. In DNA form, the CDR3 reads TGTGCCAGCAGCGTAGCTTCCGGGACTAGCGGGACCCAGTACTTC. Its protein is CASSVASGTSGTQYF.

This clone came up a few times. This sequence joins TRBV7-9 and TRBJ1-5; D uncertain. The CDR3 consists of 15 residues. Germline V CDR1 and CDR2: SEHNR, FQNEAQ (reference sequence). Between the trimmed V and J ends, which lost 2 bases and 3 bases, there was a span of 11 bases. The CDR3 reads CASSLSKEVNQPQHF. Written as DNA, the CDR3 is TGTGCCAGCAGCTTATCAAAGGAGGTCAATCAGCCCCAGCATTTT.